A selection of T cell receptor beta chains follows, all from one sample in a study of cytomegalovirus exposure and HLA in healthy donors. Repertoires were generated with immunoSEQ multiplex PCR, while TCRdb's copy carries only in-frame clones and drops some. In all, the sample yields around 88,000 clones. The sample was PBMCs. These receptors all come from a girl aged 10 to 17 in good health and CMV-seropositive. Each CDR3 is given with its conserved first and last residue. Fields, in order: D gene, J gene, V gene, CDR3 protein, CDR3 DNA. The D gene is left open where the match is weak.

d_call: TRBD1
j_call: TRBJ1-6
v_call: TRBV11-2
cdr3_aa: CASSSKQGSPLHF
cdr3_nt: TGTGCCAGCAGCTCCAAACAGGGGTCACCCCTCCACTTT

d_call: .
j_call: TRBJ1-2
v_call: TRBV7-9
cdr3_aa: CASSLDWGGGNYGYTF
cdr3_nt: TGTGCCAGCAGCCTGGACTGGGGAGGAGGTAACTATGGCTACACCTTC

d_call: TRBD1
j_call: TRBJ1-2
v_call: TRBV5-1
cdr3_aa: CASSLGDRGGYGYTF
cdr3_nt: TGCGCCAGCAGCTTGGGAGACAGGGGCGGCTATGGCTACACCTTC

d_call: TRBD2
j_call: TRBJ2-5
v_call: TRBV4-2
cdr3_aa: CASSHHPQRGGSQETQYF
cdr3_nt: TGTGCCAGCAGTCACCACCCACAGCGGGGGGGTTCCCAAGAGACCCAGTACTTC

d_call: TRBD1
j_call: TRBJ1-2
v_call: TRBV5-1
cdr3_aa: CASSLSLGGGYNYGYTF
cdr3_nt: TGCGCCAGCAGCTTGTCCTTAGGGGGCGGCTACAACTATGGCTACACCTTC

d_call: .
j_call: TRBJ2-5
v_call: TRBV11-2
cdr3_aa: CASSLDGGAQETQYF
cdr3_nt: TGTGCCAGCAGCTTAGATGGGGGGGCCCAAGAGACCCAGTACTTC

d_call: .
j_call: TRBJ2-2
v_call: TRBV29-1
cdr3_aa: CSVVQFPPTETGELFF
cdr3_nt: TGCAGCGTTGTGCAATTCCCCCCCACGGAGACCGGGGAGCTGTTTTTT

d_call: .
j_call: TRBJ2-5
v_call: TRBV7-9
cdr3_aa: CASSPEGASRGETQYF
cdr3_nt: TGTGCCAGCAGCCCTGAGGGAGCCTCGAGGGGGGAGACCCAGTACTTC

d_call: .
j_call: TRBJ1-6
v_call: TRBV19
cdr3_aa: CASSNSTDTYNSPLHF
cdr3_nt: TGTGCCAGTAGTAACTCGACAGACACCTATAATTCACCCCTCCACTTT

d_call: .
j_call: TRBJ1-6
v_call: TRBV6-1
cdr3_aa: CASKTGNSPLHF
cdr3_nt: TGTGCCAGCAAAACAGGGAATTCACCCCTACACTTT

d_call: .
j_call: TRBJ1-3
v_call: TRBV18
cdr3_aa: CASSQKQGDGGNTIYF
cdr3_nt: TGTGCCAGCTCCCAAAAACAGGGAGATGGTGGAAACACCATATATTTT

d_call: .
j_call: TRBJ2-7
v_call: TRBV7-9
cdr3_aa: CASSLGGSVGLYEQYF
cdr3_nt: TGTGCCAGCAGCTTAGGAGGGTCAGTAGGGCTATACGAGCAGTACTTC

d_call: .
j_call: TRBJ2-7
v_call: TRBV9
cdr3_aa: CASSVGGGAAYEQYF
cdr3_nt: TGTGCCAGCAGCGTAGGAGGGGGGGCCGCCTACGAGCAGTACTTC

d_call: TRBD1
j_call: TRBJ1-1
v_call: TRBV5-4
cdr3_aa: CASSWEPGGQNTEAFF
cdr3_nt: TGTGCCAGCAGCTGGGAGCCAGGGGGACAGAACACTGAAGCTTTCTTT

d_call: TRBD1
j_call: TRBJ1-2
v_call: TRBV9
cdr3_aa: CASSVETGVYGYTF
cdr3_nt: TGTGCCAGCAGCGTAGAGACAGGGGTTTATGGCTACACCTTC

d_call: TRBD2
j_call: TRBJ2-1
v_call: TRBV6-4
cdr3_aa: CASSGLAGEYNEQFF
cdr3_nt: TGTGCCAGCAGTGGGCTAGCGGGGGAATACAATGAGCAGTTCTTC

d_call: .
j_call: TRBJ2-1
v_call: TRBV6-6
cdr3_aa: CASSYGTDGGDEQFF
cdr3_nt: TGTGCCAGCAGTTACGGGACAGACGGGGGGGATGAGCAGTTCTTC

d_call: .
j_call: TRBJ1-1
v_call: TRBV6-5
cdr3_aa: CASSSFSGLGGTEAFF
cdr3_nt: TGTGCCAGCAGTTCCTTCTCAGGGTTGGGGGGCACTGAAGCTTTCTTT

d_call: TRBD1
j_call: TRBJ1-1
v_call: TRBV5-1
cdr3_aa: CASSTGGQGAEAFF
cdr3_nt: TGCGCCAGCAGCACAGGGGGACAGGGGGCTGAAGCTTTCTTT

d_call: .
j_call: TRBJ1-6
v_call: TRBV4-1
cdr3_aa: CASSQEAGFNAPPLHF
cdr3_nt: TGCGCCAGCAGCCAAGAGGCGGGATTTAACGCACCACCCCTCCACTTT

d_call: .
j_call: TRBJ2-1
v_call: TRBV6-1
cdr3_aa: CASSRGDNEQFF
cdr3_nt: TGTGCCAGCAGCAGGGGGGACAATGAGCAGTTCTTC

d_call: TRBD1
j_call: TRBJ2-2
v_call: TRBV4-1
cdr3_aa: CASSHPPGGRNTGELFF
cdr3_nt: TGCGCCAGCAGTCATCCCCCAGGGGGCCGGAACACCGGGGAGCTGTTTTTT

d_call: .
j_call: TRBJ1-2
v_call: TRBV20-1
cdr3_aa: CSARGRDGYTF
cdr3_nt: TGCAGTGCTAGGGGCAGGGATGGCTACACCTTC

d_call: TRBD1
j_call: TRBJ2-7
v_call: TRBV29-1
cdr3_aa: CSVGQGANEQYF
cdr3_nt: TGCAGCGTGGGACAGGGGGCAAACGAGCAGTACTTC

d_call: .
j_call: TRBJ2-7
v_call: TRBV7-9
cdr3_aa: CASSPGRLLYEQYF
cdr3_nt: TGTGCCAGCAGCCCAGGGCGCTTACTCTACGAGCAGTACTTC

d_call: TRBD2
j_call: TRBJ2-3
v_call: TRBV7-3
cdr3_aa: CASSLITGGYTDTQYF
cdr3_nt: TGTGCCAGCAGCTTAATTACGGGGGGATACACAGATACGCAGTATTTT

d_call: TRBD2
j_call: TRBJ2-5
v_call: TRBV30
cdr3_aa: CAWSAGTSGGAFETQYF
cdr3_nt: TGTGCCTGGAGTGCCGGGACTAGCGGGGGGGCGTTTGAGACCCAGTACTTC

d_call: .
j_call: TRBJ2-3
v_call: TRBV27
cdr3_aa: CASSLEGRDTDTQYF
cdr3_nt: TGTGCCAGCAGTCTAGAGGGAAGAGACACAGATACGCAGTATTTT

d_call: TRBD2
j_call: TRBJ2-7
v_call: TRBV29-1
cdr3_aa: CSVEGEGEQYF
cdr3_nt: TGCAGCGTTGAAGGGGAGGGCGAGCAGTACTTC

d_call: TRBD1
j_call: TRBJ2-2
v_call: TRBV4-3
cdr3_aa: CASSPYGTGDTGELFF
cdr3_nt: TGCGCCAGCAGCCCTTACGGGACAGGGGACACCGGGGAGCTGTTTTTT

d_call: .
j_call: TRBJ1-1
v_call: TRBV13
cdr3_aa: CASSLKGDAEAFF
cdr3_nt: TGTGCCAGCAGCCTCAAAGGGGATGCTGAAGCTTTCTTT

d_call: .
j_call: TRBJ2-2
v_call: TRBV6-4
cdr3_aa: CASGPTGPSGELFF
cdr3_nt: TGTGCCAGCGGCCCGACAGGACCTAGCGGGGAGCTGTTTTTT

d_call: .
j_call: TRBJ2-7
v_call: TRBV11-2
cdr3_aa: CASSPWRTAIHEQYF
cdr3_nt: TGTGCCAGCAGCCCCTGGAGGACAGCCATCCACGAGCAGTACTTC

d_call: TRBD2
j_call: TRBJ2-3
v_call: TRBV11-2
cdr3_aa: CASSPLAGENTDTQYF
cdr3_nt: TGTGCCAGCAGCCCACTAGCGGGGGAAAACACAGATACGCAGTATTTT

d_call: .
j_call: TRBJ2-1
v_call: TRBV7-9
cdr3_aa: CASSDSSSYNEQFF
cdr3_nt: TGTGCCAGCAGCGACTCGAGCTCCTACAATGAGCAGTTCTTC

d_call: TRBD2
j_call: TRBJ2-5
v_call: TRBV5-1
cdr3_aa: CASSASGTSGGMQETQYF
cdr3_nt: TGCGCCAGCAGCGCGAGCGGGACTAGCGGGGGGATGCAAGAGACCCAGTACTTC

d_call: .
j_call: TRBJ1-4
v_call: TRBV5-4
cdr3_aa: CASSPSATNEKLFF
cdr3_nt: TGTGCCAGCAGCCCGAGTGCAACTAATGAAAAACTGTTTTTT

d_call: .
j_call: TRBJ2-1
v_call: TRBV7-6
cdr3_aa: CASSLAMNEGVNEQFF
cdr3_nt: TGTGCCAGCAGCTTAGCGATGAATGAGGGGGTGAATGAGCAGTTCTTC

d_call: TRBD1
j_call: TRBJ2-4
v_call: TRBV11-2
cdr3_aa: CASKLQGARNIQYF
cdr3_nt: TGTGCCAGCAAATTACAGGGGGCGCGGAACATTCAGTACTTC

d_call: TRBD1
j_call: TRBJ2-7
v_call: TRBV25-1
cdr3_aa: CASSEGRGRTYEQYF
cdr3_nt: TGTGCCAGCAGTGAAGGAAGGGGGCGTACCTACGAGCAGTACTTC

d_call: .
j_call: TRBJ1-6
v_call: TRBV11-2
cdr3_aa: CASSYKYANSPLHF
cdr3_nt: TGTGCCAGCAGCTACAAGTACGCTAATTCACCCCTCCACTTT

d_call: .
j_call: TRBJ1-5
v_call: TRBV30
cdr3_aa: CAWSVNEGGGNQPQHF
cdr3_nt: TGTGCCTGGAGTGTCAACGAGGGTGGCGGCAATCAGCCCCAGCATTTT

d_call: TRBD1
j_call: TRBJ1-1
v_call: TRBV7-6
cdr3_aa: CASSLLTGINTEAFF
cdr3_nt: TGTGCCAGCAGCCTCCTGACAGGGATCAACACTGAAGCTTTCTTT

d_call: .
j_call: TRBJ2-5
v_call: TRBV6-5
cdr3_aa: CASSYFNSRETQYF
cdr3_nt: TGTGCCAGCAGTTACTTTAACAGTCGGGAGACCCAGTACTTC

d_call: .
j_call: TRBJ1-4
v_call: TRBV4-2
cdr3_aa: CASSQEARAGEKLFF
cdr3_nt: TGTGCCAGCAGCCAAGAGGCACGAGCGGGCGAAAAACTGTTTTTT

d_call: .
j_call: TRBJ2-1
v_call: TRBV18
cdr3_aa: CASSPGGLDEQFF
cdr3_nt: TGTGCCAGCTCACCAGGAGGGTTGGATGAGCAGTTCTTC